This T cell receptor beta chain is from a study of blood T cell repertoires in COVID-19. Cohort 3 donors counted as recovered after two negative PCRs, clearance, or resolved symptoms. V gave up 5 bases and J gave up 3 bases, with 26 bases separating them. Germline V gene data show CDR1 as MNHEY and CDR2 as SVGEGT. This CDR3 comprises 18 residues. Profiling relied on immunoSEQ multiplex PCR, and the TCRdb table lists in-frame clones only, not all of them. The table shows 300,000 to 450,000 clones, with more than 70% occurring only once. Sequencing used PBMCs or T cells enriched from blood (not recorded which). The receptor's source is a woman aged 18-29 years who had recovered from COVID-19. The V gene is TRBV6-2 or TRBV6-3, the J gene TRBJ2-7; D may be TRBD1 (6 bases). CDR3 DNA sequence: TGTGCCAGCAGTCAGAAAACCTACAGGGAAATAGCGTTCTACGAGCAGTACTTC. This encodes CASSQKTYREIAFYEQYF.